These 2 T cell receptor beta chains were sequenced from one sample in a study of T cell repertoires in cytomegalovirus infection. TCRdb redid the calling of the reads with MiXCR, one entry per CDR3 protein. This sample carries about 60,000 distinct CDR3 sequences, around 33% of them seen once, and the ten largest clones take around three quarters. Antigens for these TCRs are unknown. The sequencing sample was made of PBMCs, sequenced either directly or after in vitro stimulation (not recorded which). These receptors originate from a human donor in good health (CMV status not recorded). Some clones in this sample may be carry-over from other donors' samples.

The chain is built from TRBV7-7 and TRBJ2-5, with TRBD1 matching 10 bases. Germline V CDR1 and CDR2: SSHAT, FNYEAQ (reference sequence). There are 14 residues in the CDR3. The ends lost 4 bases at V and 7 bases at J; junction bases unmatched: 6. The CDR3 DNA follows: TGTGCCAGCAGCTCAGGGAGGACAGGGGGGACCCAGTACTTC. Translating it yields CASSSGRTGGTQYF. Full variable domain (outside the CDR3, taken from reference TRBV7-7 and TRBJ2-5): GAGVSQSPRYKVTKRGQDVTLRCDPISSHATLYWYQQALGQGPEFLTYFNYEAQPDKSGLPSDRFSAERPEGSISTLTIQRTEQRDSAMYRCASSSGRTGGTQYFGPGTRLLVL.

This clonotype showed up just a few times. This chain connects TRBV11-2 to TRBJ2-7, with 7 bases aligning to TRBD1. Per germline, CDR1 SGHAT and CDR2 FQNNGV. This CDR3 is 14 amino acids long. The junction had 7 bases not matched to a gene; V was cut back by 2 bases and J by 6 bases. The CDR3 spells CASSLLGTVIEQYF. DNA for the CDR3: TGTGCCAGCAGCTTATTGGGGACAGTCATCGAGCAGTACTTC.